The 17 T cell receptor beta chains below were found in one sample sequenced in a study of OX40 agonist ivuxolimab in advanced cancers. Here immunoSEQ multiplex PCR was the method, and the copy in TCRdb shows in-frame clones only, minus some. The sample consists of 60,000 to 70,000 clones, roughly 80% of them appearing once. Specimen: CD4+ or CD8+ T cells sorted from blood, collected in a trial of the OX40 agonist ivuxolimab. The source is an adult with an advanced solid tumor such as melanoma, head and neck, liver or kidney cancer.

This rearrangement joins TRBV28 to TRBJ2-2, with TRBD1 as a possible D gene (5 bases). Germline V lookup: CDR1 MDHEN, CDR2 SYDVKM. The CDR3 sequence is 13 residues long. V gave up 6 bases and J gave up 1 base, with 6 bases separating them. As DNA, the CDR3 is TGTGCCAGCAGAACAGGGAACACCGGGGAGCTGTTTTTT. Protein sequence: CASRTGNTGELFF.

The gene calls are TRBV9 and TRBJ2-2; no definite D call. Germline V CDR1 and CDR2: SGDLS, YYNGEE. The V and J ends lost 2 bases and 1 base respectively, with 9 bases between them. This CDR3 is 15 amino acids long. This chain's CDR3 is CASSVETRNTGELFF. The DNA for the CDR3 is TGTGCCAGCAGCGTCGAGACCCGGAACACCGGGGAGCTGTTTTTT.

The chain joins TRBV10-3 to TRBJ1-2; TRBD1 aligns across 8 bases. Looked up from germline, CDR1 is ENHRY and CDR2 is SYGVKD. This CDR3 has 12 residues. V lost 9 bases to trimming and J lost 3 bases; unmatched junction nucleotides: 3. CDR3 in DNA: TGTGCCATTTCGACAGGGGACTATGGCTACACCTTC. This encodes CAISTGDYGYTF.

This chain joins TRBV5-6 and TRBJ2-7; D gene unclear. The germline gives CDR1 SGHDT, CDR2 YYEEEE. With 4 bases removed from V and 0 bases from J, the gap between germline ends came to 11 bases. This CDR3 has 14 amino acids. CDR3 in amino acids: CASSRGYGSYEQYF. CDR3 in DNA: TGTGCCAGCAGCCGAGGATATGGCTCCTACGAGCAGTACTTC.

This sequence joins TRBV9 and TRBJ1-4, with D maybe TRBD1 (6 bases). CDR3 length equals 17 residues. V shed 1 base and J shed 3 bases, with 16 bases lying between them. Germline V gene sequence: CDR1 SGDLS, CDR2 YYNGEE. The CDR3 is CASSVQGGRAANEKLFF. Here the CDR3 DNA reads TGTGCCAGCAGCGTACAAGGGGGGCGAGCGGCTAATGAAAAACTGTTTTTT.

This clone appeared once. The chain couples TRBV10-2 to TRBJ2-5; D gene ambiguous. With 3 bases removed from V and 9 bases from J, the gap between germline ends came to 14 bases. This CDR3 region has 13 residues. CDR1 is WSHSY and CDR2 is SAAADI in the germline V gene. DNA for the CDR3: TGCGCCAGCAGTGACCTGACTGGCGCAGCCCAGTACTTC. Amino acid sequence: CASSDLTGAAQYF.

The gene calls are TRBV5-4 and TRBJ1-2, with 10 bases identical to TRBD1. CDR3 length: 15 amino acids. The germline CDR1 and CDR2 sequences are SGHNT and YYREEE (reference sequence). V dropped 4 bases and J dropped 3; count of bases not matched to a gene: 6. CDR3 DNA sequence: TGTGCCAGCAGCGAAGGACAGGGGGTTTACTATGGCTACACCTTC. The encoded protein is CASSEGQGVYYGYTF. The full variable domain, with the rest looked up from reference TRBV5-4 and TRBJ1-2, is ETGVTQSPTHLIKTRGQQVTLRCSSQSGHNTVSWYQQALGQGPQFIFQYYREEENGRGNFPPRFSGLQFPNYSSELNVNALELDDSALYLCASSEGQGVYYGYTFGSGTRLTVV.

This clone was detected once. The CDR3 DNA reads as TGCGCCAGCAGCCCCCATGGGGTATCAGGGGCAGTCTATTCCTACGAGCAGTACTTC. This encodes CASSPHGVSGAVYSYEQYF. J is TRBJ2-7 and V is TRBV4-3; D is possibly TRBD1 (6 bases). CDR1 and CDR2 (germline): LGHNA, YSLEER. CDR3 size: 19 residues. The V end was cut by 4 bases, the J end by 1 base, with 26 bases between.

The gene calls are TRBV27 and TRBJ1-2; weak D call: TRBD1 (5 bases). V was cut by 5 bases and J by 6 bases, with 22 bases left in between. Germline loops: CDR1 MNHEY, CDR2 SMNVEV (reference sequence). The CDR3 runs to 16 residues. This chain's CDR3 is CASSTHNAQGINGYTF. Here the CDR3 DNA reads TGTGCCAGCAGTACTCACAACGCGCAGGGAATAAATGGCTACACCTTC.

The CDR3 sequence is CASSLNGGLGKLFF. In DNA, the CDR3 is TGTGCCAGCAGTTTAAATGGTGGGTTAGGAAAACTGTTTTTT. The V gene is TRBV28, the J gene TRBJ1-4; D unclear. V was cut by 2 bases and J by 10 bases, with 14 bases left in between. CDR3 length: 14 amino acids. The germline CDR1 and CDR2 sequences are MDHEN and SYDVKM. The full variable domain, completed using reference TRBV28 and TRBJ1-4, is DVKVTQSSRYLVKRTGEKVFLECVQDMDHENMFWYRQDPGLGLRLIYFSYDVKMKEKGDIPEGYSVSREKKERFSLILESASTNQTSMYLCASSLNGGLGKLFFGSGTQLSVL.

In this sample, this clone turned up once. The CDR3 loop is CASSLTGLGGNTIYF. The CDR3 DNA reads TGTGCCAGCAGCTTAACAGGGCTGGGCGGAAACACCATATATTTT. The rearrangement uses TRBV7-9 and TRBJ1-3, with D possibly matching TRBD1 (6 bases). The germline gives CDR1 SEHNR, CDR2 FQNEAQ (reference sequence). The germline V and J ends were trimmed by 2 bases and 4 bases, with 12 bases remaining between them. The CDR3 consists of 15 residues.

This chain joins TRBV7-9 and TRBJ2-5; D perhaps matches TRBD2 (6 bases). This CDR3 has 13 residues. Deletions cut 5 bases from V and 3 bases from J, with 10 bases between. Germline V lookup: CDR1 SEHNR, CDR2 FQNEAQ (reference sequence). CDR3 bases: TGTGCCAGCAGCGTAACTAGCAAAGAGACCCAGTACTTC. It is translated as CASSVTSKETQYF.

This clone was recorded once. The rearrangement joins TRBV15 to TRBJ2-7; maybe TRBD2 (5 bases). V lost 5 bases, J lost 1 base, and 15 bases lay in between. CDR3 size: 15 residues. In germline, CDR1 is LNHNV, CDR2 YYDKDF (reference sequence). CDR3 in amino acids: CATSSGGPRSYEQYF. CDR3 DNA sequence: TGTGCCACCAGCTCCGGAGGCCCGCGGTCCTACGAGCAGTACTTC.

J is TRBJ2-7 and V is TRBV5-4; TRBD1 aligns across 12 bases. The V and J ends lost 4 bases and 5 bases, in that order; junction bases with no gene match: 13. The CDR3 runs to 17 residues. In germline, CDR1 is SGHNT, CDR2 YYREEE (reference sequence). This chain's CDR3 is CASSLLLGGTGGHEQYF. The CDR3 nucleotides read TGTGCCAGCAGCCTTCTCCTAGGCGGGACAGGGGGCCACGAGCAGTACTTC.

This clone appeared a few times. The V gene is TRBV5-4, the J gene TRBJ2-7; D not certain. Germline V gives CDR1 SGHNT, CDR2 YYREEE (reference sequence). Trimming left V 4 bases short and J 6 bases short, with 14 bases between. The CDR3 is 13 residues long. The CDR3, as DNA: TGTGCCAGCAGCCCTAACCAGATCGGCGAGCAGTACGTC. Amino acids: CASSPNQIGEQYV.

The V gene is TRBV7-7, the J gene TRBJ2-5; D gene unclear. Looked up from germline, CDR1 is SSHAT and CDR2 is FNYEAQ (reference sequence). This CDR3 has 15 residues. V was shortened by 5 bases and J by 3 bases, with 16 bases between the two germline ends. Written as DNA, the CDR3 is TGTGCCAGCAGCCCGGGCGCGCGCTCCAAAGAGACCCAGTACTTC. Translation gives CASSPGARSKETQYF.

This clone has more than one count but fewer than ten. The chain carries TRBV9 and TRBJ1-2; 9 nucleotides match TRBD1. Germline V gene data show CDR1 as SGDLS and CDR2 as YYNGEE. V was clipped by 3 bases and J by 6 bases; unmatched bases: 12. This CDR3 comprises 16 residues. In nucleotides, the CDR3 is TGTGCCAGCAGCGAGTTAACCGGACAGGGGAAGGATGGCTACACCTTC. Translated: CASSELTGQGKDGYTF.